This TCR beta chain is from a study of cytomegalovirus exposure and HLA in healthy donors. Points from the study as a whole: Listed as cytomegalovirus-associated were about 160 TCR beta chains.

For this clone: Its antigen is unknown.

The validation cohort, a group of around 120 subjects, included the donors and was separate from the roughly 670-subject first cohort. Clones were sequenced by immunoSEQ multiplex PCR, and TCRdb holds only the in-frame ones, with some missing. The sample includes approximately 70,000 clones, 94% of them seen just once. This sequence originates from a woman younger than 30 in good health and CMV-seropositive. The sample consisted of PBMCs.

The CDR3 nucleotides read TGTGCCAGAGGACAGGGGGTAAGCTCCTACAATGAGCAGTTCTTC. It codes for CARGQGVSSYNEQFF. The V gene is TRBV2, the J gene TRBJ2-1, with 10 bases matching TRBD1. CDR1 and CDR2 (germline): SNHLY, FYNNEI. This CDR3 contains 15 residues. Losses at the gene ends were 9 bases for V and 0 bases for J; bases not matched to a gene: 5.